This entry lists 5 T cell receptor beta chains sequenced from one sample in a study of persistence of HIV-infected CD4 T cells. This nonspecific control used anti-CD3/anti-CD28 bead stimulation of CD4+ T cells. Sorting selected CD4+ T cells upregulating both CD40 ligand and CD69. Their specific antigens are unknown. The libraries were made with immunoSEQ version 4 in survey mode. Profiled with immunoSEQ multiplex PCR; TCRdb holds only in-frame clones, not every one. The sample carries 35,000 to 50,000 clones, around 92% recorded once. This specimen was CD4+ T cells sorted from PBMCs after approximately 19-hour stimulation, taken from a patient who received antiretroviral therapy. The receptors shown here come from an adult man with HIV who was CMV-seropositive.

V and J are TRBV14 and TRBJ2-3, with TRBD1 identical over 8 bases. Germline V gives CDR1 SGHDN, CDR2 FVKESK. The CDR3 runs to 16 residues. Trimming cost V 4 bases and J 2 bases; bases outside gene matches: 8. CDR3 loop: CASSPGRGRVTDTQYF. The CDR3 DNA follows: TGTGCCAGCAGCCCCGGCAGGGGGCGCGTCACAGATACGCAGTATTTT.

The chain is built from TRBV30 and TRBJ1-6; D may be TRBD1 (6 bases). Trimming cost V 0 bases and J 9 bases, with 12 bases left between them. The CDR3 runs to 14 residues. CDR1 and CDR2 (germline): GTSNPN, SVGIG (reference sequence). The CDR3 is CAWSVGQMGSPLHF. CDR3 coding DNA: TGTGCCTGGAGTGTAGGACAGATGGGTTCACCCCTCCACTTT.

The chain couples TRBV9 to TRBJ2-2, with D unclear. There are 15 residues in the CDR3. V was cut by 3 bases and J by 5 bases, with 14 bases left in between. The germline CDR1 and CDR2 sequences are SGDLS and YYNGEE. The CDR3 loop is CASSALRAETGELFF. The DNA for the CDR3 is TGTGCCAGCAGCGCCCTCCGGGCGGAAACCGGGGAGCTGTTTTTT.

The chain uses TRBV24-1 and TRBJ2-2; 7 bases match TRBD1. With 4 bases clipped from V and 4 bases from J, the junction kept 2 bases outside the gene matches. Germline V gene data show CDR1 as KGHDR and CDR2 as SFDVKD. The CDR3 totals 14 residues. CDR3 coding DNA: TGTGCCACCAGTGAACAGGGGATCACCGGGGAGCTGTTTTTT. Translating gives CATSEQGITGELFF.

This CDR3 is CASTRGRGMSNTDTQYF. CDR3 nucleotide sequence: TGTGCCAGCACTCGGGGCAGGGGGATGTCAAACACAGATACGCAGTATTTT. The chain has TRBV27 and TRBJ2-3; the match to TRBD1 covers 7 bases. Germline CDR1 MNHEY, CDR2 SMNVEV (reference sequence). V lost 7 bases to trimming and J lost 2 bases; unmatched junction nucleotides: 15. CDR3 length equals 17 residues.